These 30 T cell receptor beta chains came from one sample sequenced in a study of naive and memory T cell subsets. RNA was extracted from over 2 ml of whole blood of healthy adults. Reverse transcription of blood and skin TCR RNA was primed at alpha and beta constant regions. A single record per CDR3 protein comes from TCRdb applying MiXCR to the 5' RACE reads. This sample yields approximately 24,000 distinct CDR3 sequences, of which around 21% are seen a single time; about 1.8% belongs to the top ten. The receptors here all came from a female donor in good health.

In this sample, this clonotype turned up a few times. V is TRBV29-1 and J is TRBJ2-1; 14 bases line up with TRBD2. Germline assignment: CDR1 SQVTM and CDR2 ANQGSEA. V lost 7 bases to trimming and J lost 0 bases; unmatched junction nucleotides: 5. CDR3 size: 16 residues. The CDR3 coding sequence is TGCAGCGCGGGGACTAGCGGGAGAGTCTCCTACAATGAGCAGTTCTTC. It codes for CSAGTSGRVSYNEQFF.

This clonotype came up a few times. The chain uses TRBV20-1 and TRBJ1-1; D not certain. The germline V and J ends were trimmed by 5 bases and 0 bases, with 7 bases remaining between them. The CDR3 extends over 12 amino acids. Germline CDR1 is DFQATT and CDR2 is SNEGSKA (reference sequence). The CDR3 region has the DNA TGCAGTGCTCTCAGGTTGAACACTGAAGCTTTCTTT. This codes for CSALRLNTEAFF.

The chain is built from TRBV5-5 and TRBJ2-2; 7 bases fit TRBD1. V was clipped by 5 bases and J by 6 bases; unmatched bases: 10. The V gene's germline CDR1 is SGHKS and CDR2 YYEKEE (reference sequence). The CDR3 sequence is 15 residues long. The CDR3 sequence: CASRQPGQFAGELFF. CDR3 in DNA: TGTGCCAGCAGGCAACCGGGACAGTTCGCCGGGGAGCTGTTTTTT.

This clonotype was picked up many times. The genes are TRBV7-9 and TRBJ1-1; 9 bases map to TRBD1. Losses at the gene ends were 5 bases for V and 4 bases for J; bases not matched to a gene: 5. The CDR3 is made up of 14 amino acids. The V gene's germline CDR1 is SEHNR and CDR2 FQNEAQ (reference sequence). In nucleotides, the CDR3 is TGTGCCAGCAGCCTCCAGACAGGGGGCACTGAAGCTTTCTTT. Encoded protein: CASSLQTGGTEAFF.

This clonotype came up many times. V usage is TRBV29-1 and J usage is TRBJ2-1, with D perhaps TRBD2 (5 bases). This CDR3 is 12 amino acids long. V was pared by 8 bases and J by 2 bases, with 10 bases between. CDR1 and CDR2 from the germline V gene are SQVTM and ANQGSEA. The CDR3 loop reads CSSTGTYNEQFF. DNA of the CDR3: TGCAGCTCGACCGGGACCTACAATGAGCAGTTCTTC.

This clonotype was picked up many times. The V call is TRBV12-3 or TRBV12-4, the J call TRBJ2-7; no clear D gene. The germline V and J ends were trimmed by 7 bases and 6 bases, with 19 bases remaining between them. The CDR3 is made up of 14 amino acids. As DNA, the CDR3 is TGTGCCAGCACCACGGGTATCTTCTTATCCGAGCAGTACTTC. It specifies CASTTGIFLSEQYF.

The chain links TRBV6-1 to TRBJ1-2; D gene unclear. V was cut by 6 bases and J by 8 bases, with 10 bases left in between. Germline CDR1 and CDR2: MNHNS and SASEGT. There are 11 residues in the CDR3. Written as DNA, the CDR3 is TGTGCCAGCAGATACAGAGCCGGCTACACCTTC. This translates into CASRYRAGYTF.

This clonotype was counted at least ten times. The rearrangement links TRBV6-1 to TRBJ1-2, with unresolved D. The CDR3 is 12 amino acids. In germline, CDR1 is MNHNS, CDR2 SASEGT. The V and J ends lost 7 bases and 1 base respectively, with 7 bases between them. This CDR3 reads CASTESNYGYTF. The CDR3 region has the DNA TGTGCCAGCACGGAGAGTAACTATGGCTACACCTTC.

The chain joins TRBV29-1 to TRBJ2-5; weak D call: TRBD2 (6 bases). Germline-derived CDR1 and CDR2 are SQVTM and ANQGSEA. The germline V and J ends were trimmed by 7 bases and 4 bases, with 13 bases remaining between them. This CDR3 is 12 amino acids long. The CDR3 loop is CSARLGGETQYF. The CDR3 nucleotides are TGCAGCGCTCGGTTGGGGGGAGAGACCCAGTACTTC.

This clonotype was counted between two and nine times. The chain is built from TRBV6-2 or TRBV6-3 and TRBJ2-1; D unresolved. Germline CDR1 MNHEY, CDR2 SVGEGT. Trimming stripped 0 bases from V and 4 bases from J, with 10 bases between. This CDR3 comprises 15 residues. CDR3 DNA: TGTGCCAGCAGTTACTCCCCTTCGTCGTACAATGAGCAGTTCTTC. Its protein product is CASSYSPSSYNEQFF.

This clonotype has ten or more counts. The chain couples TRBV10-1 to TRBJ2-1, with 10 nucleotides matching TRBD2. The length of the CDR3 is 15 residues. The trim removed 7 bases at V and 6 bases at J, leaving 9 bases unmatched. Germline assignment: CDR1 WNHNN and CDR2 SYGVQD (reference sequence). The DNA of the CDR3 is TGCGCCAGCAACAGCGGGAGGGGGTCATGCAATGAGCAGTTCTTC. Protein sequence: CASNSGRGSCNEQFF.

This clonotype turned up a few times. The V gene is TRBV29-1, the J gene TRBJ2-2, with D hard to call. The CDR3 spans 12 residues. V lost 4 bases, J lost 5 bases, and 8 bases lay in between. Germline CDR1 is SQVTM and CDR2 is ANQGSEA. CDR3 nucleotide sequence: TGCAGCGTTGCCCCGGGTACCGGGGAGCTGTTTTTT. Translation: CSVAPGTGELFF.

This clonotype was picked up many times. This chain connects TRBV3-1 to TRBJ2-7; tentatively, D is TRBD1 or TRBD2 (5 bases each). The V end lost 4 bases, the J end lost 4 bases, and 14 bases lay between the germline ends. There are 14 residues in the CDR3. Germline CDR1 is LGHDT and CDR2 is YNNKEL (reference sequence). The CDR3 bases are TGTGCCAGCAGCCCCGGGGCAGGGCGGTACGAGCAGTACTTC. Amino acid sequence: CASSPGAGRYEQYF.

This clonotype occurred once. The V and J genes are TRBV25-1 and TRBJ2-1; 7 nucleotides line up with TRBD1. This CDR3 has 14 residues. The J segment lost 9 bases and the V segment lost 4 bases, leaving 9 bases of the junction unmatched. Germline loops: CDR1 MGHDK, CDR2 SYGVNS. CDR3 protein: CASSAMTGYSEQFF. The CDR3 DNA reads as TGTGCCAGCAGTGCAATGACAGGGTATAGTGAGCAGTTCTTC.

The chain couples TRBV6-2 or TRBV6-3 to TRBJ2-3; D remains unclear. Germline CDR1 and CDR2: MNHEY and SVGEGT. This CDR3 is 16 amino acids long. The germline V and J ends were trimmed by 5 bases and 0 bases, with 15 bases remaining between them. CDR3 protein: CASSPGRALSTDTQYF. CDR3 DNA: TGTGCCAGCAGTCCCGGCCGGGCGCTTAGCACAGATACGCAGTATTTT.

The CDR3 DNA reads as TGCGCCAGCAGTGATCCAGCGGGAGTGACGGAAGATACGCAGTATTTT. Translation gives CASSDPAGVTEDTQYF. The chain couples TRBV10-1 to TRBJ2-3; 8 bases are a match to TRBD2. V dropped 3 bases and J dropped 5; count of bases not matched to a gene: 10. CDR1 is WNHNN and CDR2 is SYGVQD in the germline V gene (reference sequence). The CDR3 consists of 16 residues.

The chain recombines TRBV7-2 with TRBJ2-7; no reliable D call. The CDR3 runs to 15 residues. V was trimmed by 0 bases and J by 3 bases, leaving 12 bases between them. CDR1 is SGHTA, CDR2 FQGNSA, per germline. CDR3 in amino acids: CASSLAPSPIYEQYF. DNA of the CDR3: TGTGCCAGCAGCTTAGCCCCCTCACCCATCTACGAGCAGTACTTC.

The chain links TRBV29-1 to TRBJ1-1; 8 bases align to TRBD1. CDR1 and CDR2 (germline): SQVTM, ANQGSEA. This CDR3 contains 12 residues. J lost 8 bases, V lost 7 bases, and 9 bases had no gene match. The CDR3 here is CSADRAEVEAFF. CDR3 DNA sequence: TGCAGCGCGGACAGGGCTGAAGTGGAAGCTTTCTTT.

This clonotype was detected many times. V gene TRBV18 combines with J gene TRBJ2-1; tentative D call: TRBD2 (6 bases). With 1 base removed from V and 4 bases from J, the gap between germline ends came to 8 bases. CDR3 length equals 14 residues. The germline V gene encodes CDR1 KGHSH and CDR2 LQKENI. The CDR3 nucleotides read TGTGCCAGCTCACCACAAAGCGGGTACAATGAGCAGTTCTTC. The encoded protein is CASSPQSGYNEQFF.

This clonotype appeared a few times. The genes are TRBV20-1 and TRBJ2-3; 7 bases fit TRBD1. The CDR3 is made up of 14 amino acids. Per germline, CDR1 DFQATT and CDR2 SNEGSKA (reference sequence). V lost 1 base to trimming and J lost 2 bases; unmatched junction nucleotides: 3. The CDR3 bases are TGCAGTGCTAGAGCGGACAGGACCACAGATACGCAGTATTTT. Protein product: CSARADRTTDTQYF.

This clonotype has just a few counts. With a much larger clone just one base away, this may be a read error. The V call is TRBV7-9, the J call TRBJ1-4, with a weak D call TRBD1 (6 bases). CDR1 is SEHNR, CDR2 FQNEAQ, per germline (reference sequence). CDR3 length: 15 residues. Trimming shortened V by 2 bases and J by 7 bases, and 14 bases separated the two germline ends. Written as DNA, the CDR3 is TGTGCCAGCAGCTTATCTGCGGGGGCGCGTGAAAAACTGTTTTTT. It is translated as CASSLSAGAREKLFF.

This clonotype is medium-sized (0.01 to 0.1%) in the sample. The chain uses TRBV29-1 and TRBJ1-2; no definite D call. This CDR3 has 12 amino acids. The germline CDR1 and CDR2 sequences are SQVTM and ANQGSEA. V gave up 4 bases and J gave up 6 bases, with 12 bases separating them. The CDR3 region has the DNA TGCAGCGTTGGGATGTTAGTGGATGGCTACACCTTC. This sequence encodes CSVGMLVDGYTF.

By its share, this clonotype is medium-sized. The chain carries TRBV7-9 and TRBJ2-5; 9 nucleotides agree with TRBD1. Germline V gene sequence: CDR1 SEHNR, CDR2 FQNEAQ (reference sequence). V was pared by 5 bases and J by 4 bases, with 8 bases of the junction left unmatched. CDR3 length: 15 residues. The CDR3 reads CASSRDTGGRETQYF. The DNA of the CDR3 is TGTGCCAGCAGCCGGGACACAGGGGGCCGAGAGACCCAGTACTTC. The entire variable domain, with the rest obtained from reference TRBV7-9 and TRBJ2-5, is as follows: DTGVSQNPRHKITKRGQNVTFRCDPISEHNRLYWYRQTLGQGPEFLTYFQNEAQLEKSRLLSDRFSAERPKGSFSTLEIQRTEQGDSAMYLCASSRDTGGRETQYFGPGTRLLVL.

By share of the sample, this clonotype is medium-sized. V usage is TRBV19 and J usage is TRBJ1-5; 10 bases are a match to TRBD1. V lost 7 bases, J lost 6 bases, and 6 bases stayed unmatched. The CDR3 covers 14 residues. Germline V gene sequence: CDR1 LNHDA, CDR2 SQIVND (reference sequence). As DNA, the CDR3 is TGTGCCAGTACCGCGGACAGGGGGATTCAGCCCCAGCATTTT. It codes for CASTADRGIQPQHF.

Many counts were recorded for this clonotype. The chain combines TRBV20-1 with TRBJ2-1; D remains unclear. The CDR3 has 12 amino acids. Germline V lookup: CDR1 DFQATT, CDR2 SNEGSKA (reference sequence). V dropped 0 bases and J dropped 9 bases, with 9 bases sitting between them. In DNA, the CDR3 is TGCAGTGCTAGAGAGGGGATCCTTGAGCAGTTCTTC. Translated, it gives CSAREGILEQFF.

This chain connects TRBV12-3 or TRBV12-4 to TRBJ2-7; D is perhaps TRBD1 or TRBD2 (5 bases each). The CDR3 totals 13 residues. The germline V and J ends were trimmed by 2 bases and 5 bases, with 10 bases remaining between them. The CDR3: CASSLKGRDEQYF. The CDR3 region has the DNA TGTGCCAGCAGTTTAAAGGGGCGGGACGAGCAGTACTTC.

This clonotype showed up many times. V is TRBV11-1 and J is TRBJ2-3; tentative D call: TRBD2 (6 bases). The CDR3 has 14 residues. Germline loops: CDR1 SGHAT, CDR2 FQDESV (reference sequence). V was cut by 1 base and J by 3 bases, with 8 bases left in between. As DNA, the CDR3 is TGTGCCAGCAGCTTAGTGCGGGAAACAGATACGCAGTATTTT. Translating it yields CASSLVRETDTQYF.

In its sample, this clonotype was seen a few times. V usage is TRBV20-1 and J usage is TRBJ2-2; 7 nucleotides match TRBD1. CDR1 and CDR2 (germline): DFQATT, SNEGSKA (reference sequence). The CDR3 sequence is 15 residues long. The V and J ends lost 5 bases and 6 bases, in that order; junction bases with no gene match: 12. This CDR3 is CSAQIRDSLPGELFF. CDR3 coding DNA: TGCAGTGCTCAGATCCGGGACAGTCTTCCCGGGGAGCTGTTTTTT.

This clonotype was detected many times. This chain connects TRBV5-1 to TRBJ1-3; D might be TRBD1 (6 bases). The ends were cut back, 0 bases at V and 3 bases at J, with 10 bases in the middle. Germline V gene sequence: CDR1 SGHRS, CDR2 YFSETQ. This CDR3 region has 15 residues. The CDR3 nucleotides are TGCGCCAGCAGCTTGGCAGGGGCAAGTGGAAACACCATATATTTT. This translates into CASSLAGASGNTIYF.

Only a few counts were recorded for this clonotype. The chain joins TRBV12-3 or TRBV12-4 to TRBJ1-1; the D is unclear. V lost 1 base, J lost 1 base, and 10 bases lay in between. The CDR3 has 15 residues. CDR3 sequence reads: CASSLEVVGNTEAFF. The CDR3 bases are TGTGCCAGCAGTTTAGAAGTGGTAGGGAACACTGAAGCTTTCTTT.